This section outlines one T cell receptor beta chain sequence together with its context. Germline-derived CDR1 and CDR2 are LNHNV and YYDKDF (reference sequence). The V gene end was trimmed by 3 bases and the J gene end by 8 bases; junction bases not matched to a gene: 8. CDR3 size: 14 residues. Reasons for excluding patients were uncontrolled infection, other autoimmune disease, pregnancy or lactation. This entry is derived from a study of T cells in Graves' hyperthyroidism and ophthalmopathy. RNA transcripts gave rise to amplified TCR beta CDR3 regions. First-round RT-PCR with HTBI primers amplified the TCR CDR3 region. Each CDR3 protein is one row after TCRdb ran MiXCR on the multiplex PCR reads. The sample contains 95,000 to 110,000 distinct CDR3 sequences, about 45% of which appear only once.

Sequencing input: blood. This receptor was identified in a middle-aged man with Graves' hyperthyroidism. This chain connects TRBV15 to TRBJ2-3, with TRBD2 matching over 7 bases. CDR3 coding DNA: TGTGCCACCAGCAGGTCTAGCGGCCAGGGTACGCAGTATTTT. Protein sequence: CATSRSSGQGTQYF.